The next 2 T cell receptor beta chains were all read from a single sample in a study of cytomegalovirus exposure and HLA in healthy donors. Vbeta (60) and Jbeta (13) primers were used in the PCR. Assay: immunoSEQ multiplex PCR; the TCRdb copy retains only in-frame clones and omits some. The sample has some 130,000 clones; 75% to 85% are singletons. Sequencing used PBMCs. The receptors were sampled from a male donor in good health and CMV-seronegative.

V and J are TRBV7-2 and TRBJ2-1; D gene unclear. Germline values: CDR1 SGHTA, CDR2 FQGNSA. CDR3 length: 14 amino acids. Trimming removed 0 bases from V and 9 bases from J, with 12 bases in between. The chain's CDR3 is CASSLALSLREQFF. The CDR3 bases are TGTGCCAGCAGCTTAGCGCTAAGTCTCCGTGAGCAGTTCTTC.

The chain links TRBV30 to TRBJ2-1; no clear D. Trimming shortened V by 0 bases and J by 4 bases, and 7 bases separated the two germline ends. This CDR3 contains 13 residues. CDR1 GTSNPN and CDR2 SVGIG come from the germline V gene (reference sequence). The CDR3 nucleotides read TGTGCCTGGAGTGTACTCGTATACAATGAGCAGTTCTTC. This gives the protein CAWSVLVYNEQFF.